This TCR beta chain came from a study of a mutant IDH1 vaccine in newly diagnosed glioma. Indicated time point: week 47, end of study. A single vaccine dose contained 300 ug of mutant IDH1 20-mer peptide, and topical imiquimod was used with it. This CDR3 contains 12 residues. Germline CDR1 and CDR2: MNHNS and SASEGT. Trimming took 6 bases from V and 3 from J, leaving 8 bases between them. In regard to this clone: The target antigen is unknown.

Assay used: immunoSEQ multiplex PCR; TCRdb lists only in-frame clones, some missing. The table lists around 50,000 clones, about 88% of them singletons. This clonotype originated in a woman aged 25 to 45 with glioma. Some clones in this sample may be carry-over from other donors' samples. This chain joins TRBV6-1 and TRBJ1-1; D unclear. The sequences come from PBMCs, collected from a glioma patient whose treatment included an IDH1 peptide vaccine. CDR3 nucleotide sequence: TGTGCCAGCAGCCCCCCCTACACTGAAGCTTTCTTT. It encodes CASSPPYTEAFF.